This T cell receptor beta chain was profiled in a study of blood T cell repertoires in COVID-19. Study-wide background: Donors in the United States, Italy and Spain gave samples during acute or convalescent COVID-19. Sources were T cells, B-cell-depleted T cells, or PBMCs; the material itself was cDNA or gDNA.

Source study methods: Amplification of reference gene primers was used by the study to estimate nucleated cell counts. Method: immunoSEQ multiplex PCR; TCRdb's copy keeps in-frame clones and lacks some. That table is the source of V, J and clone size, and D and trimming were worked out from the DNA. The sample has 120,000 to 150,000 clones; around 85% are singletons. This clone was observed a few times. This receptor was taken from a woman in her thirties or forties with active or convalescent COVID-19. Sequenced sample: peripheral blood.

This CDR3 is CATSSRQGTDTQYF. CDR3 in DNA: TGTGCCACCAGCAGTAGACAGGGAACAGATACGCAGTATTTT. The chain has TRBV15 and TRBJ2-3; 7 nucleotides match TRBD1. Germline V gene lookup returns CDR1 LNHNV and CDR2 YYDKDF (reference sequence). With 3 bases clipped from V and 3 bases from J, the junction kept 3 bases outside the gene matches. The CDR3 length is 14 residues.